One and the same sample provided the 4 T cell receptor beta chains below, sequenced in a study of T cells in Graves' hyperthyroidism and ophthalmopathy. Regions amplified from RNA transcripts were the TCR beta CDR3 regions. During a first-round RT-PCR of the TCR CDR3, the HTBI primer set was used. A single record per CDR3 protein comes from TCRdb applying MiXCR to the multiplex PCR reads. The sample shows 300,000 to 400,000 distinct CDR3 sequences, around 18% of them seen only once. Sequenced sample: blood. The receptors stem from a man younger than 35 with Graves' ophthalmopathy.

V and J are TRBV5-1 and TRBJ2-7, with 7 bases matching TRBD1. There are 16 residues in the CDR3. Germline lookup yields CDR1 SGHRS and CDR2 YFSETQ. The ends lost 0 bases at V and 5 bases at J; junction bases unmatched: 11. The CDR3 loop is CASSLVPSGTANEQYF. CDR3 nucleotide sequence: TGCGCCAGCAGCTTGGTGCCCTCCGGGACAGCGAACGAGCAGTACTTC.

This chain uses TRBV6-1 with TRBJ2-4; the match to TRBD2 covers 8 bases. CDR1 is MNHNS and CDR2 is SASEGT in the germline V gene. This CDR3 has 15 amino acids. The V and J ends lost 7 bases and 8 bases, in that order; junction bases with no gene match: 13. The CDR3: CASKEGLERFDIQYF. CDR3 DNA: TGTGCCAGCAAGGAGGGACTAGAGAGGTTCGACATTCAGTACTTC.

This clonotype was recorded a few times. The V call is TRBV5-6, the J call TRBJ2-3, with 7 bases that match TRBD2. Trimming took 2 bases from V and 8 from J; bases not matched to a gene: 5. Germline CDR1 SGHDT, CDR2 YYEEEE. CDR3 length: 13 amino acids. The CDR3 loop is CASSFQRDGTQYF. The CDR3 nucleotides read TGTGCCAGCAGCTTTCAGCGGGACGGTACGCAGTATTTT.

This clonotype showed up just a few times. This chain joins TRBV7-6 and TRBJ2-7; 7 bases match TRBD1. J lost 3 bases, V lost 5 bases, and 10 bases had no gene match. The CDR3 is 15 amino acids. Per the germline V gene, CDR1 is SGHVS and CDR2 is FNYEAQ. The CDR3 coding sequence is TGTGCCAGCAGCCGAGGGTTGGGACAGAACTACGAGCAGTACTTC. Encoded protein: CASSRGLGQNYEQYF.